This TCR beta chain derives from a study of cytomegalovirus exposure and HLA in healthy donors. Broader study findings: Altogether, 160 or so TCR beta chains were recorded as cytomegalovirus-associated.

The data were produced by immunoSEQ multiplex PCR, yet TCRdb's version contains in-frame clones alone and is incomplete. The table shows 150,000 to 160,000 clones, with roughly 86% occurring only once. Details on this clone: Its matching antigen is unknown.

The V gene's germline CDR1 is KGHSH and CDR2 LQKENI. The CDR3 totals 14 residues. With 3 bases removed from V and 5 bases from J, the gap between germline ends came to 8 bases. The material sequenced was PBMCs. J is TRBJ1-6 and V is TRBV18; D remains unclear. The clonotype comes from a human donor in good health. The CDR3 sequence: CASSPRADNSPLHF. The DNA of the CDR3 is TGTGCCAGCTCACCGCGAGCCGATAATTCACCCCTCCACTTT.